This T cell receptor (beta chain) came from a study of CD8 T cells in ankylosing spondylitis. TCRdb reprocessed the 5' RACE reads via MiXCR and lists one record per CDR3 protein. The table has 300,000 to 400,000 distinct CDR3 sequences, roughly 11% seen once. This clonotype was seen at least ten times. The germline CDR1 and CDR2 sequences are DFQATT and SNEGSKA (reference sequence). This CDR3 spans 14 amino acids. The germline V and J ends were trimmed by 5 bases and 6 bases, with 18 bases remaining between them. This sequence originates from a female donor with ankylosing spondylitis or in good health (not recorded which). The chain has TRBV20-1 and TRBJ2-3; no firm D call. Sequenced sample: blood, either unsorted or a sorted T cell fraction (not recorded which). CDR3: CSAPTTMSWDTQYF. The CDR3 DNA follows: TGCAGTGCTCCCACCACCATGAGCTGGGATACGCAGTATTTT.